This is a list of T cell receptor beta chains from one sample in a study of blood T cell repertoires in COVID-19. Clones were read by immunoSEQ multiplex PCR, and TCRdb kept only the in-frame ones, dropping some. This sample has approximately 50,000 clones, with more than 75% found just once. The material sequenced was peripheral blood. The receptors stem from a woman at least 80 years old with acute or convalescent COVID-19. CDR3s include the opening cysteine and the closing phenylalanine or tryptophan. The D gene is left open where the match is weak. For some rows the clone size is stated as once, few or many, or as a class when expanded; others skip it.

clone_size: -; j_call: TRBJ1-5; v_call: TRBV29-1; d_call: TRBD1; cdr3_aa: CSVAPTGGNQPQHF; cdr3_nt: TGCAGCGTTGCCCCGACAGGGGGGAATCAGCCCCAGCATTTT
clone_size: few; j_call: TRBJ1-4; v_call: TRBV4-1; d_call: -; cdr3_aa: CASSQDIQEKLFF; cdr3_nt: TGCGCCAGCAGCCAAGATATACAGGAAAAACTGTTTTTT
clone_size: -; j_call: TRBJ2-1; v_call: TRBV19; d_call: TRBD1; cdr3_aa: CASSNYGIGTGVNNEQFF; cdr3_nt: TGTGCCAGTAGTAATTATGGGATCGGGACAGGGGTAAACAATGAGCAGTTCTTC
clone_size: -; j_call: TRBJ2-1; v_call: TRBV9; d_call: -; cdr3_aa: CASSVVGGAEQFF; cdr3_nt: TGTGCCAGCAGCGTAGTGGGGGGGGCGGAGCAGTTCTTC
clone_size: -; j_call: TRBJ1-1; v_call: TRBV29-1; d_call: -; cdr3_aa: CSVERGGVNTEAFF; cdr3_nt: TGCAGCGTTGAAAGGGGCGGGGTGAACACTGAAGCTTTCTTT
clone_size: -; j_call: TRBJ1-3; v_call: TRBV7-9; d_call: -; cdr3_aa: CASSRTDGNTIYF; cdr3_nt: TGTGCCAGCAGCCGGACTGACGGAAACACCATATATTTT
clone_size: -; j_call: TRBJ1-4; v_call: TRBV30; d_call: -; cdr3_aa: CAWSVRLGEKLFF; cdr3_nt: TGTGCCTGGAGTGTGAGACTAGGTGAAAAACTGTTTTTT
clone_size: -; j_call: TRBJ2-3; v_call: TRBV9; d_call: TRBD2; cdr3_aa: CASTLGRGDGTDTQYF; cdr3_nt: TGTGCCAGCACCCTAGGGCGGGGGGACGGCACAGATACGCAGTATTTT
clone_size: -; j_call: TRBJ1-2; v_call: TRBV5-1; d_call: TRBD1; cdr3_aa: CASSLGDRDYGYTF; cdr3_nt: TGCGCCAGCAGCTTGGGGGACAGGGACTATGGCTACACCTTC
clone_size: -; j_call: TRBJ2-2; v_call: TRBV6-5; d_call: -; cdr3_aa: CASSMGGPGSGELFF; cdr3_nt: TGTGCCAGCAGTATGGGGGGGCCGGGTAGCGGGGAGCTGTTTTTT
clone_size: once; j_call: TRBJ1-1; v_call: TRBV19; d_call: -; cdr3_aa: CASSSTDRQNTEAFF; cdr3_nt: TGTGCCAGTAGTTCGACGGACAGACAGAACACTGAAGCTTTCTTT
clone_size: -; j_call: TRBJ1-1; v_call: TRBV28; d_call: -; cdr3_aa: CASSLGRGMRDTEAFF; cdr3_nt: TGTGCCAGCAGTTTAGGGCGGGGGATGAGGGACACTGAAGCTTTCTTT
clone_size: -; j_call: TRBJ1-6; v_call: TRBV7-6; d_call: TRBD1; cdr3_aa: CASSSEGAGNSPLHF; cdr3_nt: TGTGCCAGCAGCTCGGAGGGGGCAGGGAATTCACCCCTCCACTTT
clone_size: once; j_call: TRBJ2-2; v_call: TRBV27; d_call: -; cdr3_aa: CASSLWWPNTGELFF; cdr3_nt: TGTGCCAGCAGTTTATGGTGGCCGAACACCGGGGAGCTGTTTTTT
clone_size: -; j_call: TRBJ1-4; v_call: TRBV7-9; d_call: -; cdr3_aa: CASSFSTGSEKLFF; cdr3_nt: TGTGCCAGCAGCTTTTCGACAGGCTCTGAAAAACTGTTTTTT
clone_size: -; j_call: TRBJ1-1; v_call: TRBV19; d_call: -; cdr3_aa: CASSIVAGYLEAFF; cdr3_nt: TGTGCCAGTAGTATAGTTGCGGGGTATCTTGAAGCTTTCTTT
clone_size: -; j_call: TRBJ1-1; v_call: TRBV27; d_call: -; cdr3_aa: CASSSRPGVTEAFF; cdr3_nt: TGTGCCAGCAGCTCTCGCCCTGGAGTCACTGAAGCTTTCTTT
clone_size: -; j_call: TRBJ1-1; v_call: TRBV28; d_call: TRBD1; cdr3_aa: CASIRPQGATEAFF; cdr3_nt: TGTGCCAGCATTCGCCCCCAGGGGGCAACTGAAGCTTTCTTT
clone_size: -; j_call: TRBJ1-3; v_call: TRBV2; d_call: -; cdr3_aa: CASSEYVSNFAGNTIYF; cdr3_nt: TGTGCCAGCAGTGAATATGTATCGAACTTTGCGGGAAACACCATATATTTT
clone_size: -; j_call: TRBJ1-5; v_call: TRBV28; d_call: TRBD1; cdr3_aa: CAIGQGAAQPQHF; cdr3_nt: TGTGCCATCGGACAGGGGGCTGCTCAGCCCCAGCATTTT
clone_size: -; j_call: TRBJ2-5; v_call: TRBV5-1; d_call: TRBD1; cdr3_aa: CASSSGDRGETQYF; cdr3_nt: TGCGCCAGCAGCTCGGGGGACAGGGGAGAGACCCAGTACTTC
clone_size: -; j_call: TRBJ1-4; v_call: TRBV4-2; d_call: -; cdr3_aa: CASSQKTGETNEKLFF; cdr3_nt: TGTGCCAGCAGCCAGAAGACGGGGGAAACTAATGAAAAACTGTTTTTT
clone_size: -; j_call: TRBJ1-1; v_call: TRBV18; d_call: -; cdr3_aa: CASSPRNEQSTEAFF; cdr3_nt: TGTGCCAGCTCCCCCCGGAACGAACAGTCCACTGAAGCTTTCTTT
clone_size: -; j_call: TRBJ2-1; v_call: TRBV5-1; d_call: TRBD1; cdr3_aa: CASSAGTGRYNEQFF; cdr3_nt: TGCGCCAGCAGCGCCGGGACAGGCCGCTACAATGAGCAGTTCTTC
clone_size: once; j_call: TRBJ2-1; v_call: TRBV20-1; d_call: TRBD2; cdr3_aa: CRVSGINEQFF; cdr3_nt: TGCAGAGTTAGCGGGATCAATGAGCAGTTCTTC
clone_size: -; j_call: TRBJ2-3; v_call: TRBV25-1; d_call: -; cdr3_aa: CASSPYDSTRATQYF; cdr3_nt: TGTGCCAGCAGTCCGTACGATTCGACGAGGGCTACGCAGTATTTT
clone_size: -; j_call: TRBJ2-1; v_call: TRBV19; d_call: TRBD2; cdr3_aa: CASSVLAGVDNEQFF; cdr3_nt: TGTGCCAGTAGTGTTCTAGCGGGAGTCGACAATGAGCAGTTCTTC
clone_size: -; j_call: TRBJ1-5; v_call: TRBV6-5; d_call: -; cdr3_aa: CASSPQRRGGQPQHF; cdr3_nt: TGTGCCAGCAGCCCCCAGCGTAGGGGCGGTCAGCCCCAGCATTTT
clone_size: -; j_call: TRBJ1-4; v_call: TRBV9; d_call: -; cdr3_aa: CASSPYHRVSNEKLFF; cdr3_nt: TGTGCCAGCAGCCCATATCACAGGGTATCTAATGAAAAACTGTTTTTT